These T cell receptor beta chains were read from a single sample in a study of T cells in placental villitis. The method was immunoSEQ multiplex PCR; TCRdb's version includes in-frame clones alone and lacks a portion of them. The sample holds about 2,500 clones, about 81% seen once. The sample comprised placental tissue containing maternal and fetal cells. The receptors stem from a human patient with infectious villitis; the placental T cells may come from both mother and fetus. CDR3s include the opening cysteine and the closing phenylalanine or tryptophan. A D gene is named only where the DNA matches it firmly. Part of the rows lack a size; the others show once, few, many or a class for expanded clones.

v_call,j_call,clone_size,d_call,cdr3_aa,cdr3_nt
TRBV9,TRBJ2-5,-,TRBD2,CASSVLAGGQETQYF,TGTGCCAGCAGCGTACTAGCGGGGGGGCAAGAGACCCAGTACTTC
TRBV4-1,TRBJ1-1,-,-,CASSPGRWGNTEAFF,TGCGCCAGCAGCCCCGGGAGGTGGGGGAACACTGAAGCTTTCTTT
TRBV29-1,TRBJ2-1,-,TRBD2,CSVETSGRVYNEQFF,TGCAGCGTTGAGACTAGCGGGAGGGTATACAATGAGCAGTTCTTC
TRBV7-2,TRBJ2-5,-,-,CASAAGENILETQYF,TGTGCCAGCGCAGCCGGGGAGAATATCTTGGAGACCCAGTACTTC
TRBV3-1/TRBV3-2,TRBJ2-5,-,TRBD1,CASSQAWTGVETQYF,TGTGCCAGCAGCCAAGCTTGGACAGGGGTAGAGACCCAGTACTTC
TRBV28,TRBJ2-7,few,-,CASSAQGNEQYF,TGTGCCAGCAGTGCCCAGGGCAACGAGCAGTACTTC
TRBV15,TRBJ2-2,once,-,CATSMGSGAWGELFF,TGTGCCACCAGCATGGGTAGCGGCGCTTGGGGGGAGCTGTTTTTT
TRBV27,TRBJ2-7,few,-,CASSLRRGGEQYF,TGTGCCAGCAGTTTACGAAGGGGAGGCGAGCAGTACTTC
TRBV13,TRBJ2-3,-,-,CASSLAGADTQYF,TGTGCCAGCAGCTTAGCGGGGGCAGATACGCAGTATTTT
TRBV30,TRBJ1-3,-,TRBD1,CAWSLGTGGNTIYF,TGTGCCTGGAGTCTAGGGACAGGGGGGAACACCATATATTTT
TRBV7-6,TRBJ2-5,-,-,CASSLGIFRVWSETQYF,TGTGCCAGCAGCTTAGGCATTTTCCGGGTTTGGTCGGAGACCCAGTACTTC
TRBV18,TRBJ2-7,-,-,CASSQGAGELYEQYF,TGTGCCAGCTCACAAGGGGCAGGGGAGCTCTACGAGCAGTACTTC
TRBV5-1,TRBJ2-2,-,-,CASHSGRFATGELFF,TGCGCCAGCCACAGCGGCCGGTTTGCAACCGGGGAGCTGTTTTTT
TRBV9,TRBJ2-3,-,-,CASSVGASTDTQYF,TGTGCCAGCAGCGTAGGGGCTAGCACAGATACGCAGTATTTT
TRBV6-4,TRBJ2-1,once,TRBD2,CASSAGGSYNEQFF,TGTGCCAGCAGTGCGGGGGGGTCCTACAATGAGCAGTTCTTC
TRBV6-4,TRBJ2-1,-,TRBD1,CASSPGGTGDYNEQFF,TGTGCCAGCAGTCCTGGGGGGACAGGGGACTACAATGAGCAGTTCTTC
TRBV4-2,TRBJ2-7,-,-,CASSLLLKSTYEQYF,TGTGCCAGCAGCCTCCTTTTGAAGAGCACCTACGAGCAGTACTTC
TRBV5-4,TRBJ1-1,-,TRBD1,CASSWDRVTEAFF,TGTGCCAGCAGCTGGGACAGGGTTACTGAAGCTTTCTTT
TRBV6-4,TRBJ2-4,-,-,CASSDSLAKNIQYF,TGTGCCAGCAGTGACTCACTAGCCAAAAACATTCAGTACTTC
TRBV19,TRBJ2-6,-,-,CASSIIRWRAVSGANVLTF,TGTGCCAGTAGTATCATCAGGTGGCGAGCGGTCTCTGGGGCCAACGTCCTGACTTTC
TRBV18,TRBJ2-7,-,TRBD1,CASSPGTGVYEQYF,TGTGCCAGCTCACCAGGGACAGGGGTGTACGAGCAGTACTTC
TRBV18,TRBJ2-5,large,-,CASSPFRDLQETQYF,TGTGCCAGCTCACCTTTCCGGGATCTCCAAGAGACCCAGTACTTC
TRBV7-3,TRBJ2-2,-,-,CANSLGTGELFF,TGTGCCAACAGCTTAGGCACCGGGGAGCTGTTTTTT
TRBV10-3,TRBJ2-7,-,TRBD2,CAISETLAGREQYF,TGTGCCATCAGTGAAACACTAGCGGGGAGGGAGCAGTACTTC
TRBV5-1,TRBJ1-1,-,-,CASSLSPRQGRAFF,TGCGCCAGCAGCTTGTCCCCCCGGCAGGGAAGGGCTTTCTTT
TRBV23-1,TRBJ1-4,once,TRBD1,CASSQSLGQGEKLFF,TGCGCCAGCAGTCAATCGTTGGGACAGGGCGAAAAACTGTTTTTT
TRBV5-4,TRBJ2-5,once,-,CASSFLGAGETQYF,TGTGCCAGCAGCTTCCTGGGGGCAGGGGAGACCCAGTACTTC
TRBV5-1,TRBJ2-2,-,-,CASSLAGLELFF,TGCGCCAGCAGCTTGGCCGGACTAGAGCTGTTTTTT
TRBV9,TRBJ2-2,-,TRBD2,CASSVGTSNTGELFF,TGTGCCAGCAGCGTAGGGACTAGCAACACCGGGGAGCTGTTTTTT
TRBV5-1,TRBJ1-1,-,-,CASNLPGSTEAFF,TGCGCCAGCAATCTCCCCGGTAGCACTGAAGCTTTCTTT
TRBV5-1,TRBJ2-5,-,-,CASSPGSSQETQYF,TGCGCCAGCAGCCCGGGGAGTTCACAAGAGACCCAGTACTTC
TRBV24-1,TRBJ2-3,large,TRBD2,CATSDTDPGLAGASTDTQYF,TGTGCCACCAGTGACACGGACCCGGGACTAGCGGGCGCTAGCACAGATACGCAGTATTTT
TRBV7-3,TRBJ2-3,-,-,CASSLSGTDTQYF,TGTGCCAGCAGCTTATCAGGGACAGATACGCAGTATTTT
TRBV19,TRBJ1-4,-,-,CASTRDTSTNEKLFF,TGTGCCAGTACCCGGGACACATCAACTAATGAAAAACTGTTTTTT
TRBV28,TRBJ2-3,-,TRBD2,CATSGGTDTQYF,TGTGCCACTAGCGGGGGGACAGATACGCAGTATTTT
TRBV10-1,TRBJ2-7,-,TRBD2,CASSPGLAYEQYF,TGCGCCAGCAGCCCGGGACTAGCCTACGAGCAGTACTTC
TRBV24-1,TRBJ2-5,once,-,CATSDSDRTQYF,TGTGCCACCAGTGATTCCGACAGGACCCAGTACTTC
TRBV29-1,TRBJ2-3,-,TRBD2,CSVAVGSGRVNTQYF,TGCAGCGTGGCGGTTGGGAGCGGGAGGGTGAATACGCAGTATTTT